Detailed here is one T cell receptor (beta chain). Germline V gene sequence: CDR1 MNHEY, CDR2 SVGAGI. Trimming took off 7 bases at V and 1 base at J, with 13 bases between the two ends. This CDR3 contains 14 residues. The record originates from a study of blood T cell repertoires in COVID-19. At the level of the study: Sites across the United States, Italy and Spain contributed samples from acute and convalescent COVID-19.

Assay: immunoSEQ multiplex PCR; the TCRdb copy retains only in-frame clones and omits some. The sample lists approximately 470,000 clones; about 85% were seen once. The chain carries TRBV6-5 and TRBJ1-2, with unresolved D. Source material: PBMCs or T cells enriched from blood (not recorded which). This TCR derives from a woman under 30 who had recovered from COVID-19. CDR3 loop: CASIPVGVNYGYTF. In DNA form, the CDR3 reads TGTGCCAGCATCCCCGTGGGAGTTAACTATGGCTACACCTTC.